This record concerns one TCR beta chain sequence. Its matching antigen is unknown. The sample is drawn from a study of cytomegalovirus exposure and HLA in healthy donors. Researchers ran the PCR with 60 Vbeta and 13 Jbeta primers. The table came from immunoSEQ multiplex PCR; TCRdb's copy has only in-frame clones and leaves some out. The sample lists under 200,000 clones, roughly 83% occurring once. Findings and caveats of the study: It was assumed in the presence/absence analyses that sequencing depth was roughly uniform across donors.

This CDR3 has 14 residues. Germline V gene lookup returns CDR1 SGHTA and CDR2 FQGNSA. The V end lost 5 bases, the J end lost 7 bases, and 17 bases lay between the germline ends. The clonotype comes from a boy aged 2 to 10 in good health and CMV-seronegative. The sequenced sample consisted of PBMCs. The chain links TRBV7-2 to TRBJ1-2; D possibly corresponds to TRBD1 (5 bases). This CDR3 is CASSQDSHSSGYTF. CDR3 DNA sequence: TGTGCCAGCAGCCAAGACAGTCATAGCTCTGGCTACACCTTC. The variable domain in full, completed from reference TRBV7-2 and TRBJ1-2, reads GAGVSQSPSNKVTEKGKDVELRCDPISGHTALYWYRQSLGQGLEFLIYFQGNSAPDKSGLPSDRFSAERTGGSVSTLTIQRTQQEDSAVYLCASSQDSHSSGYTFGSGTRLTVV.